This T cell receptor (beta chain) was identified during a study of shared clonotypes between healthy human individuals. About the study: CD8 memory received one plate per donor, CD8 naive two, CD4 memory three and CD4 naive three. Study results and limitations: Several donors showed sharing of approximately 5% of naive CD4 clonotypes.

V was clipped by 5 bases and J by 1 base, with 16 bases between them. The CDR3 sequence is 15 residues long. Germline loops: CDR1 SQVTM, CDR2 ANQGSEA. This clone was seen more than once but under ten times. Its antigen is unidentified. Method: immunoSEQ multiplex PCR; TCRdb's copy keeps in-frame clones and lacks some. The sample lists 90,000 to 120,000 clones; 68% were seen once. The chain links TRBV29-1 to TRBJ2-3, with a possible D match to TRBD1 (5 bases). The sample was memory CD8+ T cells sorted from blood. The subset: CD45RO+ cells pooled with CCR7-negative TemRA cells. The receptor was derived from a woman between 25 and 40 years old in good health. CDR3 residues: CSVFSGSLGTDTQYF. CDR3 nucleotide sequence: TGCAGCGTTTTTTCAGGGTCGTTAGGCACAGATACGCAGTATTTT.